These T cell receptor beta chains were read from a single sample in a study of blood T cell repertoires in COVID-19. Measured with immunoSEQ multiplex PCR; TCRdb has only the in-frame clones, and not every one. Among roughly 230,000 clones listed, roughly four fifths were seen once. Sequencing used peripheral blood. The origin of the receptors is a man aged 50 or older with active or convalescent COVID-19. Both conserved end residues are part of each CDR3. The D gene is left open where the match is weak. Size is omitted from some rows. Given values are once, few, many or a class for expanded clones.

j_gene | d_gene | v_gene | abundance | CDR3nt | CDR3aa
TRBJ2-7 | TRBD1 | TRBV30 | . | TGTGCCTGGAGTCTTCCGACAGGGTCCTACGAGCAGTACTTC | CAWSLPTGSYEQYF
TRBJ1-5 | . | TRBV27 | . | TGTGCCAGCAGTTTACTATGGAGGTCCCAGCCCCAGCATTTT | CASSLLWRSQPQHF
TRBJ1-5 | . | TRBV12-3/TRBV12-4 | . | TGTGCCAGCACCTGGACAGAGAATCAGCCCCAGCATTTT | CASTWTENQPQHF
TRBJ2-7 | TRBD2 | TRBV5-1 | . | TGCGCCAGCAGCCCCGGTAGCGGGTACTCCTACGAGCAGTACTTC | CASSPGSGYSYEQYF
TRBJ2-7 | . | TRBV18 | . | TGTGCCAGCTCACCACGATCCGGTTACTCCTACGAGCAGTACTTC | CASSPRSGYSYEQYF
TRBJ1-1 | TRBD1 | TRBV9 | once | TGTGCCAGCAGCGCCTTTACAGGGGGATGGACTGAAGCTTTCTTT | CASSAFTGGWTEAFF
TRBJ2-3 | TRBD2 | TRBV30 | . | TGTGCCTGGAGTCTTGGTAGCGGGGTGGCAGATACGCAGTATTTT | CAWSLGSGVADTQYF
TRBJ2-1 | . | TRBV2 | . | TGTGCCAGTCTTGCGGGGAGTTCCTACAATGAGCAGTTCTTC | CASLAGSSYNEQFF
TRBJ2-1 | TRBD2 | TRBV5-4 | . | TGTGCCAGCAGCTTAGGAGGCGGGGGGGGCCGCAATGAGCAGTTCTTC | CASSLGGGGGRNEQFF
TRBJ2-3 | . | TRBV7-2 | many | TGTGCCAGCAGCCCAAGACAGGGAGGCTCCACAGATACGCAGTATTTT | CASSPRQGGSTDTQYF
TRBJ2-6 | . | TRBV7-8 | . | TGTGCCAGCAGCTTAACGAGTGCTGGGGCCAACGTCCTGACTTTC | CASSLTSAGANVLTF
TRBJ1-5 | TRBD1 | TRBV19 | . | TGTGCCAGTAATACTCCGACAGGGCGACTCCCAAGGGCCCAGCATTTT | CASNTPTGRLPRAQHF
TRBJ1-1 | . | TRBV21-1 | . | TGTGCCAGCAGCAAAGACAGGGGATTGAACACTGAAGCTTTCTTT | CASSKDRGLNTEAFF
TRBJ1-3 | . | TRBV6-5 | . | TGTGCCAGCACTAGAACTGTGGCGGGTGGAAACACCATATATTTT | CASTRTVAGGNTIYF
TRBJ1-3 | TRBD1 | TRBV19 | . | TGTGCCAGTGGGACAGCTGGAAACACCATATATTTT | CASGTAGNTIYF
TRBJ1-6 | . | TRBV19 | once | TGTGCCAGTAGTATAGATACAGGGCGAAGAAATTCACCCCTCCACTTT | CASSIDTGRRNSPLHF
TRBJ1-5 | . | TRBV10-1 | . | TGCGCCAGCAGTGAGGGTGGAATACAGGACAGCCATGCGTTTGGAGGCAATCAGCCCCAGCATTTT | CASSEGGIQDSHAFGGNQPQHF
TRBJ2-1 | TRBD1 | TRBV7-2 | . | TGTGCCAGCAGCCGCCCGGGACAGGGCGGCAATGAGCAGTTCTTC | CASSRPGQGGNEQFF
TRBJ1-2 | . | TRBV7-2 | . | TGTGCCAGCAGCTTAGCGGAGGGTAGTGGCTACACCTTC | CASSLAEGSGYTF
TRBJ2-7 | TRBD1 | TRBV12-3/TRBV12-4 | . | TGTGCCAGCAGGGGGGACAGTGAATACGAGCAGTACTTC | CASRGDSEYEQYF
TRBJ1-5 | TRBD1 | TRBV19 | . | TGTGCCGCGGGACAGTCCGGACAGCCCCAGCATTTT | CAAGQSGQPQHF
TRBJ1-6 | TRBD1 | TRBV3-1/TRBV3-2 | . | TGTGCCAGCAGCCAAGGGACAGGGGATAATTCACCCCTCCACTTT | CASSQGTGDNSPLHF
TRBJ1-2 | . | TRBV14 | . | TGTGCCAGCAGCCGAGACGCAGGGTCCTCTGGCTACACCTTC | CASSRDAGSSGYTF
TRBJ1-3 | . | TRBV18 | once | TGTGCCAGCTCACCTGAGGTTTCTGGAAACACCATATATTTT | CASSPEVSGNTIYF
TRBJ2-3 | . | TRBV3-1/TRBV3-2 | . | TGTGCCAGCACCACGACAGACACAGATACGCAGTATTTT | CASTTTDTDTQYF
TRBJ2-7 | TRBD1 | TRBV5-1 | few | TGCGCCAGCAGCCCTAGTCCCGGGACAGGTTCCTACGAGCAGTACTTC | CASSPSPGTGSYEQYF
TRBJ2-3 | TRBD1 | TRBV28 | . | TGTGCCAGCGCCCGGGACAGGGGCACAGATACGCAGTATTTT | CASARDRGTDTQYF
TRBJ1-2 | . | TRBV25-1 | . | TGTGCCAGCAGCGAAGGAGGTTACGGCTACACCTTC | CASSEGGYGYTF
TRBJ2-1 | . | TRBV6-5 | . | TGTGCCAGCAGTTGGGGGGGGCTAGGGGGTGAGCAGTTCTTC | CASSWGGLGGEQFF
TRBJ1-5 | . | TRBV28 | . | TGTGCCAGCAGCACGGCAGGGGTCCAGCCCCAGCATTTT | CASSTAGVQPQHF
TRBJ2-1 | TRBD1 | TRBV6-2/TRBV6-3 | . | TGTGCCAGCAGTTTAGCCGGGACAGGGTTGTTCAATGAGCAGTTCTTC | CASSLAGTGLFNEQFF
TRBJ2-1 | TRBD2 | TRBV27 | . | TGTGCCAGCAGTTATCCTTCGACTAGCGCCCGAGAGCAGTTCTTC | CASSYPSTSAREQFF
TRBJ2-1 | . | TRBV6-2/TRBV6-3 | . | TGTGCCAGCAGCCACCGAATAGCCCTTGGACGTGGAAGGCTGCGGGTTTTCGATGAGCAGTTCTTC | CASSHRIALGRGRLRVFDEQFF
TRBJ1-2 | . | TRBV28 | . | TGTGCCAGCATAGGAGTGGGGGGTAACTATGGCTACACCTTC | CASIGVGGNYGYTF
TRBJ2-2 | . | TRBV9 | . | TGTGCCAGCAGCGTAGAGAGATCGGGACTGGGGTCGCCCGGGGAGCTGTTTTTT | CASSVERSGLGSPGELFF
TRBJ1-5 | . | TRBV2 | . | TGTGCCAGCAGTGTCCTAACGACAGCTAGCAATCAGCCCCAGCATTTT | CASSVLTTASNQPQHF
TRBJ1-3 | . | TRBV18 | . | TGTGCCAGCTCACCACCGAATATAGGAGGAAACATCATATATTTT | CASSPPNIGGNIIYF
TRBJ2-2 | . | TRBV5-6 | . | TGTGCCAGCAGCTTGGTGGCAGGGGACCTGAACACCGGGGAGCTGTTTTTT | CASSLVAGDLNTGELFF
TRBJ1-1 | . | TRBV4-1 | . | TGCGCCAGCAGCCAATATGTGAACACTGAAGCTTTCTTT | CASSQYVNTEAFF
TRBJ1-2 | TRBD1 | TRBV12-5 | . | TGTGCTAGTGGCCAGGGGGCGGATAACTATGGCTACACCTTC | CASGQGADNYGYTF
TRBJ2-4 | . | TRBV9 | . | TGTGCCAGCAGCGTAGGACAGGATAACATTCAGTACTTC | CASSVGQDNIQYF
TRBJ1-2 | TRBD1 | TRBV27 | . | TGTGCCAGCAGTGTAGCCCCAGGGGGCGCGGGTGGCTACACCTTC | CASSVAPGGAGGYTF
TRBJ2-2 | . | TRBV4-2 | . | TGTGCCAGCAGCCCGCATCCGACTGGAGCCGGGGAGCTGTTTTTT | CASSPHPTGAGELFF
TRBJ2-3 | TRBD2 | TRBV5-1 | medium-sized | TGCGCCAGCAGCTCTTTTAGCGGGAGCACAGATACGCAGTATTTT | CASSSFSGSTDTQYF
TRBJ2-1 | TRBD1 | TRBV5-1 | . | TGCGCCAGCGGATTTAAGGGGGCCTCCTACAATGAGCAGTTCTTC | CASGFKGASYNEQFF
TRBJ2-5 | TRBD1 | TRBV30 | . | TGTGCCTGGAACTCGGACAGGGGAGAGACCCAGTACTTC | CAWNSDRGETQYF
TRBJ1-4 | . | TRBV12-3/TRBV12-4 | . | TGTGCCAGCAGTTCCGGTCCTGGTCGGCTGTTTTTT | CASSSGPGRLFF